This T cell receptor beta chain emerged from a study of blood T cell repertoires in COVID-19. The method was immunoSEQ multiplex PCR; TCRdb's version includes in-frame clones alone and lacks a portion of them. The repertoire holds approximately 300,000 clones, with 90% to 95% as singletons. This CDR3 is built from 17 residues. V was pared by 0 bases and J by 0 bases, with 12 bases between. CDR1 is SEHNR and CDR2 is FQNEAQ in the germline V gene (reference sequence). The V and J genes are TRBV7-9 and TRBJ1-5; D perhaps matches TRBD1 (5 bases). Sequencing was performed on PBMCs or T cells enriched from blood (not recorded which). The TCR originated in a young woman who had been exposed to COVID-19. The CDR3 region is CASSLATDNDSNQPQHF. The CDR3 coding sequence is TGTGCCAGCAGCTTAGCGACGGACAATGATAGCAATCAGCCCCAGCATTTT.